A single sample gave rise to the 28 T cell receptor beta chains below, sequenced in a study of T cell changes during pregnancy in multiple sclerosis. Here immunoSEQ multiplex PCR was the method, and the copy in TCRdb shows in-frame clones only, minus some. The profile shows approximately 60,000 clones, 92% of them singletons. This sample comprised CD4+ T cells from peripheral blood mononuclear cells, obtained in the second trimester of pregnancy. These receptors were taken from a female donor with multiple sclerosis, enrolled in a pregnancy study.

V is TRBV5-1 and J is TRBJ1-2, with D uncertain. CDR3 length equals 12 residues. Trimming cost V 2 bases and J 2 bases, with 4 bases left between them. The germline gives CDR1 SGHRS, CDR2 YFSETQ. The CDR3 DNA sequence: TGCGCCAGCAGCTTCGAGAACTATGGCTACACCTTC. Translated, it gives CASSFENYGYTF. The full variable domain, completed using reference TRBV5-1 and TRBJ1-2, is KAGVTQTPRYLIKTRGQQVTLSCSPISGHRSVSWYQQTPGQGLQFLFEYFSETQRNKGNFPGRFSGRQFSNSRSEMNVSTLELGDSALYLCASSFENYGYTFGSGTRLTVV.

The chain uses TRBV4-2 and TRBJ2-3, with 9 bases aligning to TRBD2. CDR3 size: 16 residues. J gave up 0 bases and V 6 bases, and 7 bases lay outside the gene matches. CDR1 LGHNA and CDR2 YNFKEQ come from the germline V gene. CDR3 DNA: TGTGCCAGCAGGAGTTATAGCGGGGGAAGCACAGATACGCAGTATTTT. Translating gives CASRSYSGGSTDTQYF.

The chain uses TRBV5-1 and TRBJ1-1; no clear D. The CDR3 covers 15 residues. Trimming pared 5 bases from V and 1 base from J, leaving 15 bases between. From germline, CDR1 is SGHRS and CDR2 YFSETQ. The CDR3 spells CASRPRELPNTEAFF. As DNA, the CDR3 is TGCGCCAGCAGGCCAAGGGAGCTCCCGAACACTGAAGCTTTCTTT.

In DNA, the CDR3 is TGTGCCAGCAGCTTGGACAGGGCTAACTATGGCTACACCTTC. The encoded protein is CASSLDRANYGYTF. The chain joins TRBV5-4 to TRBJ1-2; TRBD1 is a possible D gene (6 bases). Germline assignment: CDR1 SGHNT and CDR2 YYREEE (reference sequence). Trimming pared 0 bases from V and 0 bases from J, leaving 6 bases between. The CDR3 contains 14 residues.

The rearrangement joins TRBV6-5 to TRBJ2-2, with 9 bases matching TRBD1. The CDR3 sequence is 16 residues long. V was pared by 1 base and J by 7 bases, with 7 bases of the junction left unmatched. Germline values: CDR1 MNHEY, CDR2 SVGAGI. CDR3 residues: CASSYFGQGQGGELFF. The DNA for the CDR3 is TGTGCCAGCAGTTACTTTGGACAGGGGCAGGGCGGGGAGCTGTTTTTT.

The chain uses TRBV4-2 and TRBJ1-2; tentatively, D is TRBD1 (5 bases). V gave up 1 base and J gave up 8 bases, with 8 bases separating them. Germline values: CDR1 LGHNA, CDR2 YNFKEQ. This CDR3 spans 12 amino acids. The CDR3 reads CASSQVRGGYTF. CDR3 nucleotides: TGTGCCAGCAGCCAAGTTCGGGGGGGCTACACCTTC.

This rearrangement joins TRBV7-9 to TRBJ1-5, with TRBD1 as a possible D gene (5 bases). V shed 5 bases and J shed 5 bases, with 13 bases lying between them. CDR1 SEHNR and CDR2 FQNEAQ come from the germline V gene (reference sequence). The CDR3 length is 14 residues. CDR3 sequence: CASSAAGGDQPQHF. The CDR3 nucleotides are TGTGCCAGCAGCGCAGCGGGGGGAGATCAGCCCCAGCATTTT. Using reference TRBV7-9 and TRBJ1-5 for the parts outside the CDR3, the full variable domain is DTGVSQNPRHKITKRGQNVTFRCDPISEHNRLYWYRQTLGQGPEFLTYFQNEAQLEKSRLLSDRFSAERPKGSFSTLEIQRTEQGDSAMYLCASSAAGGDQPQHFGDGTRLSIL.

This chain uses TRBV5-5 with TRBJ2-7; TRBD1 matches at 8 bases. Germline CDR1 is SGHKS and CDR2 is YYEKEE (reference sequence). The CDR3 has 15 amino acids. The V gene end was trimmed by 4 bases and the J gene end by 5 bases; junction bases not matched to a gene: 11. In nucleotides, the CDR3 is TGTGCCAGCAGCCGTGGACAGGGAGGAGGCGACGAGCAGTACTTC. Encoded protein: CASSRGQGGGDEQYF.

This clone was recorded only once. The gene calls are TRBV2 and TRBJ1-5; D ambiguous. In germline, CDR1 is SNHLY, CDR2 FYNNEI. The V gene lost 6 bases and the J gene lost 4 bases, with 19 bases spanning the gap. CDR3 length: 16 amino acids. As DNA, the CDR3 is TGTGCCAGCAGCCGAGACAACCCGTCATTTAATCAGCCCCAGCATTTT. It specifies CASSRDNPSFNQPQHF.

V and J are TRBV4-2 and TRBJ2-1; D is undetermined. V was trimmed by 1 base and J by 7 bases, leaving 5 bases between them. CDR1 and CDR2 from the germline V gene are LGHNA and YNFKEQ. This CDR3 region has 12 residues. The CDR3 DNA reads as TGTGCCAGCAGCCAAGCTGTAAATGAGCAGTTCTTC. It translates to CASSQAVNEQFF.

The chain recombines TRBV19 with TRBJ2-2; TRBD1 might be the D (6 bases). This CDR3 contains 13 residues. The germline V and J ends were trimmed by 4 bases and 10 bases, with 13 bases remaining between them. CDR1 is LNHDA, CDR2 SQIVND, per germline (reference sequence). The chain's CDR3 is CASSTAGEAELFF. The DNA for the CDR3 is TGTGCCAGTAGTACCGCAGGGGAAGCGGAGCTGTTTTTT. Together with reference TRBV19 and TRBJ2-2, the CDR3 gives the full variable domain: DGGITQSPKYLFRKEGQNVTLSCEQNLNHDAMYWYRQDPGQGLRLIYYSQIVNDFQKGDIAEGYSVSREKKESFPLTVTSAQKNPTAFYLCASSTAGEAELFFGEGSRLTVL.

The chain joins TRBV19 to TRBJ2-3; perhaps TRBD1 as D (5 bases). Trimming took 5 bases from V and 5 from J, leaving 11 bases between them. The CDR3 length is 13 residues. CDR1 LNHDA and CDR2 SQIVND come from the germline V gene (reference sequence). Written as DNA, the CDR3 is TGTGCCAGTAGTGCCCAGGGTTTAGATACGCAGTATTTT. This sequence encodes CASSAQGLDTQYF.

The genes are TRBV5-6 and TRBJ2-7; the D gene is possibly TRBD2 (6 bases). Germline lookup yields CDR1 SGHDT and CDR2 YYEEEE. The CDR3 runs to 13 residues. V lost 4 bases and J 2 bases, leaving 10 bases between the germline ends. This CDR3 is CASSISGAYEQYF. The CDR3 region has the DNA TGTGCCAGCAGCATTAGCGGAGCCTACGAGCAGTACTTC.

The sample holds one count of this clone. The chain uses TRBV7-2 and TRBJ1-1, with D uncertain. The CDR3 covers 13 residues. Germline loops: CDR1 SGHTA, CDR2 FQGNSA. V lost 3 bases and J lost 7, with 12 bases in between. The CDR3: CASSFEWRSEAFF. CDR3 coding DNA: TGTGCCAGCAGCTTCGAGTGGAGAAGTGAAGCTTTCTTT.

The chain carries TRBV10-3 and TRBJ2-1; 8 nucleotides line up with TRBD2. Trimming took 4 bases from V and 9 from J; bases not matched to a gene: 11. The CDR3 covers 15 residues. The germline V gene encodes CDR1 ENHRY and CDR2 SYGVKD. The CDR3 sequence: CAISAGGAGVSEQFF. CDR3 nucleotides: TGTGCCATCAGTGCTGGCGGAGCGGGAGTGAGTGAGCAGTTCTTC.

The chain couples TRBV18 to TRBJ1-1, with D uncertain. Trimming left V 3 bases short and J 4 bases short, with 12 bases between. This CDR3 comprises 14 residues. Germline loops: CDR1 KGHSH, CDR2 LQKENI. CDR3 region: CASSPSRGGTEAFF. The CDR3 region has the DNA TGTGCCAGCTCACCCAGCCGGGGAGGCACTGAAGCTTTCTTT.

The chain has TRBV6-5 and TRBJ2-1; no firm D call. This CDR3 is built from 10 residues. With 8 bases removed from V and 5 bases from J, the gap between germline ends came to 4 bases. The germline V gene encodes CDR1 MNHEY and CDR2 SVGAGI. The CDR3 nucleotides are TGTGCCAGCGGGCACAATGAGCAGTTCTTC. Translation: CASGHNEQFF.

J is TRBJ2-7 and V is TRBV28, with TRBD2 as a possible D gene (7 bases). CDR1 and CDR2 from the germline V gene are MDHEN and SYDVKM. V lost 1 base and J lost 5, with 18 bases in between. The CDR3 has 16 residues. CDR3 nucleotide sequence: TGTGCCAGCAGTTTATCCCGATGGGGGGGCACCAACGAGCAGTACTTC. This codes for CASSLSRWGGTNEQYF. The full variable domain, its missing parts supplied by reference TRBV28 and TRBJ2-7, is DVKVTQSSRYLVKRTGEKVFLECVQDMDHENMFWYRQDPGLGLRLIYFSYDVKMKEKGDIPEGYSVSREKKERFSLILESASTNQTSMYLCASSLSRWGGTNEQYFGPGTRLTVT.

CDR3 sequence: CASSPTEYSNQPQHF. CDR3 coding DNA: TGCGCCAGCAGCCCGACAGAGTATAGCAATCAGCCCCAGCATTTT. V usage is TRBV4-1 and J usage is TRBJ1-5, with D possibly matching TRBD1 (5 bases). V lost 4 bases and J lost 0, with 10 bases in between. Germline V CDR1 and CDR2: MGHRA, YSYEKL. The CDR3 covers 15 residues.

The V and J genes are TRBV5-1 and TRBJ2-7; 11 bases align to TRBD1. V lost 3 bases to trimming and J lost 7 bases; unmatched junction nucleotides: 9. Germline V gene sequence: CDR1 SGHRS, CDR2 YFSETQ. This CDR3 comprises 15 residues. The CDR3 region has the DNA TGCGCCAGCAGCTCCGAAGGGACAGGGGGAAGGGAGCAGTACTTC. Protein: CASSSEGTGGREQYF.

CDR3 in DNA: TGTGCCAGCACCCGGCCGGGGAGGAACACTGAAGCTTTCTTT. Amino acids: CASTRPGRNTEAFF. The J gene is TRBJ1-1, the V gene TRBV28; D is undetermined. Looked up from germline, CDR1 is MDHEN and CDR2 is SYDVKM. Trimming cost V 7 bases and J 1 base, with 13 bases left between them. CDR3 length: 14 amino acids. The full variable domain, its missing parts supplied by reference TRBV28 and TRBJ1-1, is DVKVTQSSRYLVKRTGEKVFLECVQDMDHENMFWYRQDPGLGLRLIYFSYDVKMKEKGDIPEGYSVSREKKERFSLILESASTNQTSMYLCASTRPGRNTEAFFGQGTRLTVV.

This clone occurred once. This chain joins TRBV6-4 and TRBJ2-3; 7 bases map to TRBD1. There are 13 residues in the CDR3. CDR1 MRHNA and CDR2 SNTAGT come from the germline V gene. V trimming: 10 bases; J trimming: 4 bases; junction bases outside the gene matches: 8. Here the CDR3 DNA reads TGTGCCACCTCGGACAGGAGGTCAGATACGCAGTATTTT. Protein product: CATSDRRSDTQYF.

This clone showed up just a few times. The V gene is TRBV7-7, the J gene TRBJ1-1; D remains ambiguous. The CDR3 sequence is 13 residues long. Trimming cost V 4 bases and J 0 bases, with 6 bases left between them. Germline CDR1 and CDR2: SSHAT and FNYEAQ (reference sequence). The CDR3, as DNA: TGTGCCAGCAGCTCACAGTTGAACACTGAAGCTTTCTTT. Encoded protein: CASSSQLNTEAFF.

This sequence joins TRBV18 and TRBJ1-4; possible D gene TRBD1, 5 bases. V was pared by 3 bases and J by 5 bases, with 13 bases between. Germline-derived CDR1 and CDR2 are KGHSH and LQKENI. This CDR3 spans 15 amino acids. The CDR3 loop is CASSPTGEGNEKLFF. The CDR3 region has the DNA TGTGCCAGCTCACCTACCGGGGAGGGGAATGAAAAACTGTTTTTT.

J is TRBJ1-5 and V is TRBV5-6, with D possibly TRBD1 on 5 matching bases. Germline values: CDR1 SGHDT, CDR2 YYEEEE. The V end was cut by 1 base, the J end by 5 bases, with 16 bases between. The CDR3 is 16 amino acids. The CDR3 DNA is TGTGCCAGCAGCTTGAGCTCTCAGGGCTGGGATCAGCCCCAGCATTTT. This sequence encodes CASSLSSQGWDQPQHF.

This chain joins TRBV6-5 and TRBJ1-2; possible D gene TRBD1, 5 bases. CDR1 is MNHEY, CDR2 SVGAGI, per germline. The germline V and J ends were trimmed by 2 bases and 8 bases, with 15 bases remaining between them. The CDR3 totals 14 residues. CDR3: CASSYGRGTRGYTF. In nucleotides, the CDR3 is TGTGCCAGCAGTTACGGGCGGGGGACCCGCGGCTACACCTTC.

The V gene is TRBV6-6, the J gene TRBJ1-3, with 8 positions matching TRBD1. Germline lookup yields CDR1 MNHNY and CDR2 SVGAGI (reference sequence). This CDR3 is built from 13 residues. With 5 bases clipped from V and 8 bases from J, the junction kept 5 bases outside the gene matches. For the CDR3, the DNA is TGTGCCAGCAGTGACAGGGGAGACGACACCATATATTTT. Encoded protein: CASSDRGDDTIYF.

This chain joins TRBV7-9 and TRBJ2-3; TRBD2 aligns across 9 bases. Germline lookup yields CDR1 SEHNR and CDR2 FQNEAQ (reference sequence). CDR3 size: 14 residues. The junction had 3 bases not matched to a gene; V was cut back by 3 bases and J by 5 bases. CDR3 sequence reads: CASSLGGGGDTQYF. The DNA of the CDR3 is TGTGCCAGCAGCTTGGGCGGGGGGGGAGATACGCAGTATTTT.